This TCR beta chain was observed in a study of CD8 T cells in Susac syndrome (dated by TCRdb to between 2017 and 2020). Context from the whole study: Repertoire sequencing was used to test whether CD8+ T cell activation and differentiation in Susac syndrome was antigen driven. The study at large found these results: The TCR sequencing and HLA analysis was acknowledged to have included a relatively small number of individuals.

Note on this clonotype: The specificity of this receptor is unknown. Per-base qualities were not stored, and no clone one base away is much larger.

High-throughput TCR beta sequencing profiled peripheral blood CD8+ and CD4+ T cells from healthy donors, Susac syndrome patients and multiple sclerosis patients. The multiple sclerosis controls were treatment-naive patients who had stable or active relapsing-remitting disease and met the revised McDonald criteria. CD8+ TEMRA cells were enriched by FACS, while bulk CD8+ and CD4+ T cells were purified by magnetic negative isolation. Blood was drawn into EDTA tubes, processed within 24 hours, and PBMCs were isolated by density gradient centrifugation. PBMCs destined for TCR sequencing were cryopreserved in liquid nitrogen and later thawed in a 37 °C water bath. A purity of at least 90% was achieved for sorted or isolated CD4+, CD8+ and CD8+ TEMRA cells. Trimming removed 6 bases from V and 2 bases from J, leaving 13 bases between the germline ends. The germline V gene encodes CDR1 LNHDA and CDR2 SQIVND (reference sequence). Reading from cysteine to phenylalanine, the CDR3 counts 14 amino acids. Only CDR3 DNA remains: 42 bases, in frame from the first base.

RNA was extracted using the RNeasy kit, and about 0.45 to 1 ug of the RNA was reverse transcribed with random hexamers. TCR beta CDR3 regions were amplified with the immunoSEQ multiplex PCR assay covering 54 Vbeta and 13 Jbeta segments. PCR amplification bias was corrected using a synthetic template baseline for primer optimization and computational correction. As for how the authors treated the data: Reads were annotated to V, D and J genes according to IMGT and were analyzed with immunoSEQ Analyzer, with only productive sequences retained. Clonality was computed as one minus Shannon entropy normalized by log2 of the number of productive unique sequences. For each patient and control, public and private clones were evaluated among the 100 most prevalent clones. A clone was defined as Susac-specific if it was absent from the healthy and MS cohorts, from 1052 published viral clones and from other ImmuneACCESS disease sequences. TCRdb took the public reads, trimmed them with fastp at Q25, ran MiXCR for clone calling and kept in-frame beta chains. Every entry covers one CDR3 protein and lists the most common genes and DNA from its rows. TCRdb's processing, not the authors', yielded these V and J calls. The sample contains around 140,000 distinct CDR3 sequences, roughly 95% of them found a single time. The top ten clones comprise over 0.1% of the sample.

In this chain, TRBV19 is recombined with TRBJ1-1; a weak D assignment points to TRBD1 (6 bases agree). Sequenced sample: CD4+ T cells from PBMCs. The TCR sequence derives from a human donor with multiple sclerosis. The nucleotide sequence reads as follows: TGTGCCAGTAGCCGAACAGGGTTCAACACTGAAGCTTTCTTT. This translates into CASSRTGFNTEAFF.